The 32 T cell receptor beta chains below were found in one sample sequenced in a study of cytomegalovirus exposure and HLA in healthy donors. Researchers ran the PCR with 60 Vbeta and 13 Jbeta primers. Generated by immunoSEQ multiplex PCR, the TCRdb table keeps only in-frame clones and is missing some. The table includes some 160,000 clones, roughly 80% detected once. Material for sequencing was PBMCs. The receptors here all came from a male donor in good health and CMV-seropositive.

The chain links TRBV7-9 to TRBJ2-7; unclear D gene. The V gene's germline CDR1 is SEHNR and CDR2 FQNEAQ (reference sequence). The germline V and J ends were trimmed by 3 bases and 5 bases, with 11 bases remaining between them. This CDR3 spans 13 amino acids. In nucleotides, the CDR3 is TGTGCCAGCAGCTTCTGGGCCGCTGACGAGCAGTACTTC. Residues: CASSFWAADEQYF.

The gene calls are TRBV27 and TRBJ1-6, with 8 nucleotides matching TRBD1. This CDR3 has 15 amino acids. From germline, CDR1 is MNHEY and CDR2 SMNVEV (reference sequence). Germline trimming cut 4 bases from V and 10 bases from J; bases unmatched to any gene: 9. The CDR3: CASSWGGQGESPLHF. In DNA form, the CDR3 reads TGTGCCAGCAGTTGGGGAGGACAGGGAGAATCACCCCTCCACTTT.

This clone was counted between two and nine times. The same CDR3 also results from other DNA sequences found in this sample. The gene calls are TRBV30 and TRBJ1-1; weak D call: TRBD1 (6 bases). The CDR3 extends over 11 amino acids. The ends were cut back, 2 bases at V and 6 bases at J, with 7 bases in the middle. Germline CDR1 is GTSNPN and CDR2 is SVGIG (reference sequence). The CDR3 coding sequence is TGTGCCTGGAGTCGACAGGCTGAAGCTTTCTTT. Translating it yields CAWSRQAEAFF.

The chain has TRBV9 and TRBJ2-1; 9 nucleotides align to TRBD2. This CDR3 contains 15 residues. Germline-derived CDR1 and CDR2 are SGDLS and YYNGEE. V lost 0 bases, J lost 4 bases, and 2 bases stayed unmatched. The CDR3 sequence is CASSVEGLAYNEQFF. CDR3 nucleotides: TGTGCCAGCAGCGTAGAGGGACTAGCATACAATGAGCAGTTCTTC.

The chain joins TRBV25-1 to TRBJ2-3; 8 nucleotides agree with TRBD1. Germline values: CDR1 MGHDK, CDR2 SYGVNS. This CDR3 spans 15 amino acids. The ends lost 2 bases at V and 5 bases at J; junction bases unmatched: 6. The CDR3, as DNA: TGTGCCAGCAGTGAAGGCAGGGGGCTTGGAGATACGCAGTATTTT. Translating gives CASSEGRGLGDTQYF.

V usage is TRBV7-6 and J usage is TRBJ1-2; no firm D call. The CDR3 consists of 15 residues. Trimming left V 5 bases short and J 5 bases short, with 18 bases between. Germline-derived CDR1 and CDR2 are SGHVS and FNYEAQ. CDR3 residues: CASSPREGLRYGYTF. CDR3 DNA sequence: TGTGCCAGCAGCCCTCGGGAGGGCCTCCGTTATGGCTACACCTTC.

This clone came up a few times. CDR3 nucleotides: TGTGCCAGCAGCAAAAAACAGCCACGGGGCTACACCTTC. Amino acids: CASSKKQPRGYTF. The gene calls are TRBV21-1 and TRBJ1-2; the tabulated D call, TRBD1, remains unverified against the DNA. TRBV21-1 is designated a pseudogene. The CDR3 spans 13 residues.

With regard to this clone: The junction differs from germline at one of its ends, possibly a read error. V gene TRBV4-1 combines with J gene TRBJ2-1; 10 bases are a match to TRBD2. Per germline, CDR1 MGHRA and CDR2 YSYEKL. The CDR3 is made up of 17 amino acids. The DNA of the CDR3 is TGCGCCAGCAGCCTCTCCCTGACTAGCGGGCCCTACAATGAGCAGCTCTTC. Encoded protein: CASSLSLTSGPYNEQLF.

The J gene is TRBJ2-1, the V gene TRBV11-3; 11 bases are shared with TRBD1. Trimming at V came to 3 bases and at J to 7 bases, leaving 5 bases not matched to a gene. The CDR3 spans 15 residues. Germline V gene lookup returns CDR1 SGHNT and CDR2 YENEEA. CDR3 sequence reads: CASSFRDRGGNEQFF. DNA for the CDR3: TGTGCCAGCAGCTTCCGGGACAGGGGGGGAAATGAGCAGTTCTTC.

There are a few counts of this clone. The J gene is TRBJ2-5, the V gene TRBV10-2; TRBD1 might be the D (7 bases). The CDR3 has 16 residues. Looked up from germline, CDR1 is WSHSY and CDR2 is SAAADI. V lost 4 bases to trimming and J lost 2 bases, with 17 bases between them. The CDR3 here is CASSVRRQGGQETQYF. CDR3 nucleotide sequence: TGCGCCAGCAGTGTAAGGCGGCAGGGGGGACAAGAGACCCAGTACTTC.

Regarding this clone: This CDR3 is missing its conserved last phenylalanine or tryptophan, likely due to a read error. It is unclear where the CDR3 begins or ends on the DNA, so no DNA is shown, and the CDR3 is as TCRdb lists it. The genes are TRBV5-4 and TRBJ1-4; the table names TRBD1, a call not compared with the DNA. Looked up from germline, CDR1 is SGHNT and CDR2 is YYREEE (reference sequence). The CDR3 is 13 amino acids long, termini counted. The CDR3 here is CASSLGTGALLSV.

The CDR3 DNA is TGCGCCAGCAGCCAGGCGGTCGGGAGGGGAGAAGAGACCCAGTACTTC. Amino acid sequence: CASSQAVGRGEETQYF. V usage is TRBV4-1 and J usage is TRBJ2-5; 8 bases align to TRBD2. V lost 3 bases to trimming and J lost 3 bases; unmatched junction nucleotides: 9. This CDR3 is built from 16 residues. The germline CDR1 and CDR2 sequences are MGHRA and YSYEKL.

This rearrangement joins TRBV21-1 to TRBJ2-7; the D call TRBD2 from the table was never checked on the DNA. TRBV21-1 is labeled a pseudogene. The CDR3 has 17 amino acids. In nucleotides, the CDR3 is TGTGCCAGCAGCGCTCCGGGACTAGCGCCAATGGGCTACGAGCAGTACTTC. Amino acids: CASSAPGLAPMGYEQYF.

CDR3 DNA sequence: TGCGCCAGCAGCCAAGCCCCGGGACAGGGTCAGTTCTTC. Amino acid sequence: CASSQAPGQGQFF. The chain has TRBV4-1 and TRBJ2-1; 9 bases map to TRBD1. The ends lost 1 base at V and 13 bases at J; junction bases unmatched: 5. Germline-derived CDR1 and CDR2 are MGHRA and YSYEKL. This CDR3 region has 13 residues.

This clone turned up a few times. The V call is TRBV25-1, the J call TRBJ2-5; 11 nucleotides line up with TRBD2. V was clipped by 4 bases and J by 2 bases; unmatched bases: 3. This CDR3 is 15 amino acids long. Germline V gives CDR1 MGHDK, CDR2 SYGVNS. The CDR3: CASSVRLAGQETQYF. CDR3 in DNA: TGTGCCAGCAGTGTACGACTAGCGGGACAAGAGACCCAGTACTTC.

The table lists this clone with a few counts. The CDR3 DNA reads as TGTGCCAGCAGTTGGGAGACAGGGAGTAACTATGGCTACACCTTC. As protein: CASSWETGSNYGYTF. The chain couples TRBV6-1 to TRBJ1-2; TRBD1 agrees at 7 bases. The CDR3 contains 15 residues. Trimming removed 5 bases from V and 1 base from J; junction bases left unmatched: 7. Germline CDR1 reads MNHNS; CDR2 reads SASEGT.

The chain is built from TRBV9 and TRBJ1-6; D gene unclear. The germline CDR1 and CDR2 sequences are SGDLS and YYNGEE. The CDR3 covers 13 residues. V lost 0 bases and J lost 13, with 11 bases in between. This chain's CDR3 is CASSVVLGSPLHF. The DNA of the CDR3 is TGTGCCAGCAGCGTAGTTTTGGGGAGCCCCCTCCACTTT.

In DNA, the CDR3 is TGCGCCAGCAGGGAACAGGTGGGGACTGGAAACACCATATATTTT. Protein sequence: CASREQVGTGNTIYF. The chain recombines TRBV5-1 with TRBJ1-3, with D tentatively TRBD1 (5 bases). V was pared by 5 bases and J by 2 bases, with 14 bases between. The CDR3 covers 15 residues. Per germline, CDR1 SGHRS and CDR2 YFSETQ.

This sequence joins TRBV10-1 and TRBJ2-5; D is unresolved. Germline CDR1 and CDR2: WNHNN and SYGVQD (reference sequence). This CDR3 spans 15 amino acids. The germline V and J ends were trimmed by 2 bases and 1 base, with 11 bases remaining between them. The CDR3 nucleotides read TGCGCCAGCAGTGAGGCTTTTACTTTCCAAGAGACCCAGTACTTC. As protein: CASSEAFTFQETQYF.

V and J are TRBV11-3 and TRBJ1-4; 7 positions match TRBD1. Germline CDR1 reads SGHNT; CDR2 reads YENEEA. The V and J ends lost 4 bases and 3 bases, in that order; junction bases with no gene match: 8. CDR3 length: 16 residues. The CDR3 DNA sequence: TGTGCCAGCAGCTCAGGGGGGCTCATTGCTAATGAAAAACTGTTTTTT. It specifies CASSSGGLIANEKLFF.

In its sample, this clone was seen a few times. The rearrangement uses TRBV2 and TRBJ1-1; D gene uncertain. CDR3 size: 13 residues. Germline V CDR1 and CDR2: SNHLY, FYNNEI. Deletions cut 6 bases from V and 2 bases from J, with 10 bases between. The CDR3 DNA reads as TGTGCCAGCAGACACGACACCAACACTGAAGCTTTCTTT. It encodes CASRHDTNTEAFF. Full variable domain (rest looked up from reference TRBV2 and TRBJ1-1): EPEVTQTPSHQVTQMGQEVILRCVPISNHLYFYWYRQILGQKVEFLVSFYNNEISEKSEIFDDQFSVERPDGSNFTLKIRSTKLEDSAMYFCASRHDTNTEAFFGQGTRLTVV.

This clone was recorded once. The rearrangement joins TRBV6-6 to TRBJ2-7; D may be TRBD1 (7 bases). Germline values: CDR1 MNHNY, CDR2 SVGAGI (reference sequence). Trimming removed 5 bases at V and 6 bases at J, with 17 bases between. CDR3 size: 14 residues. The CDR3 here is CASSPDRVGLEQYF. The DNA of the CDR3 is TGTGCCAGCAGTCCCGACAGGGTGGGACTCGAGCAGTACTTC.

The J gene is TRBJ2-3, the V gene TRBV30; perhaps TRBD1 as D (7 bases). The CDR3 loop spans 16 amino acids. Trimming removed 5 bases at V and 5 bases at J, with 23 bases between. The V gene's germline CDR1 is GTSNPN and CDR2 SVGIG (reference sequence). CDR3: CAWSRGTEFHEDTQYF. The CDR3 region has the DNA TGTGCCTGGTCTCGCGGGACAGAGTTTCACGAAGATACGCAGTATTTT.

This clone is a singleton in its sample. This chain joins TRBV6-5 and TRBJ2-2; TRBD2 aligns across 7 bases. Germline loops: CDR1 MNHEY, CDR2 SVGAGI. This CDR3 comprises 16 residues. V was pared by 2 bases and J by 6 bases, with 9 bases of the junction left unmatched. CDR3 nucleotide sequence: TGTGCCAGCAGTTACCACGTGGGGGAGGGATCCGGGGAGCTGTTTTTT. It yields the protein CASSYHVGEGSGELFF.

This chain joins TRBV6-5 and TRBJ2-5; TRBD1 might be the D (6 bases). The J call could be wrong; TRBJ2-7 is a better fit for the DNA end. The germline gives CDR1 MNHEY, CDR2 SVGAGI. The CDR3 runs 14 residues. The chain's CDR3 is CASSYGQFSYEQYF. The DNA for the CDR3 is TGTGCCAGCAGTTATGGACAGTTTTCCTACGAGCAGTACTTC.

The rearrangement uses TRBV15 and TRBJ2-7, with D possibly matching TRBD2 (6 bases). The germline gives CDR1 LNHNV, CDR2 YYDKDF (reference sequence). CDR3 size: 13 residues. The V end lost 1 base, the J end lost 9 bases, and 13 bases lay between the germline ends. The CDR3 DNA follows: TGTGCCACCAGCAGAGGGGGGGAGATAGGGCAGTACTTC. Encoded protein: CATSRGGEIGQYF.

The chain is built from TRBV11-3 and TRBJ2-7; D is unclear. V lost 1 base and J lost 3, with 4 bases in between. This CDR3 comprises 12 residues. The V gene's germline CDR1 is SGHNT and CDR2 YENEEA. The CDR3 protein is CASSLGSYEQYF. CDR3 nucleotide sequence: TGTGCCAGCAGCTTAGGCAGCTACGAGCAGTACTTC.

The genes are TRBV19 and TRBJ2-7; 10 bases are shared with TRBD1. V shed 4 bases and J 5 bases; nucleotides not matched to a gene: 5. This CDR3 is 14 amino acids long. In germline, CDR1 is LNHDA, CDR2 SQIVND (reference sequence). CDR3 amino acids: CASSTTGGGHEQYF. The CDR3 DNA reads as TGTGCCAGTAGTACGACAGGGGGCGGCCACGAGCAGTACTTC.

V and J are TRBV5-6 and TRBJ2-7; the match to TRBD2 covers 13 bases. The V segment lost 4 bases and the J segment 5 bases; nucleotides outside the gene matches: 6. Germline V lookup: CDR1 SGHDT, CDR2 YYEEEE. The CDR3 totals 15 residues. CDR3 nucleotides: TGTGCCAGCAGCGGAGTGGGACTAGCGGGAAACGAGCAGTACTTC. Translating gives CASSGVGLAGNEQYF.

The chain is built from TRBV19 and TRBJ2-4; 8 bases match TRBD2. The germline V gene has CDR1 LNHDA and CDR2 SQIVND (reference sequence). Trimming cost V 5 bases and J 9 bases; bases outside gene matches: 12. The CDR3 runs 15 residues. CDR3 DNA sequence: TGTGCCAGTAGTCTTCAGACTAGCGAGAATACCATTCAGTACTTC. As protein: CASSLQTSENTIQYF.

V gene TRBV10-2 combines with J gene TRBJ2-7, with D perhaps TRBD2 (6 bases). Germline V lookup: CDR1 WSHSY, CDR2 SAAADI. This CDR3 region has 13 residues. Trimming left V 9 bases short and J 7 bases short, with 19 bases between. The CDR3 spells CASRWDSYEEQYF. The CDR3 nucleotides read TGCGCCAGTAGATGGGACTCTTACGAGGAGCAGTACTTC.

The chain recombines TRBV5-8 with TRBJ2-7; no reliable D call. CDR1 and CDR2 (germline): SGHTS, YDEGEE. The CDR3 covers 13 residues. The ends were cut back, 0 bases at V and 9 bases at J, with 13 bases in the middle. Written as DNA, the CDR3 is TGTGCCAGCAGCTTGGTCCCCCCTAGGAGGCAGTACTTC. This gives the protein CASSLVPPRRQYF.